These 5 T cell receptor beta chains were all obtained from the same sample, sequenced in a study of regulatory T cells in long-lasting Graves disease. Time point given: newly diagnosed GD, antithyroid drugs for less than 3 months. Isolated PBMC RNA provided the starting material for the TCR library. With iRepertoire HTBI primers and Arm-PCR of CDR3 regions, TCR beta libraries were built. TCRdb itself ran the multiplex PCR reads through MiXCR, one entry per CDR3 protein. Here the sample spans about 420,000 distinct CDR3 sequences, 15% to 20% being singletons. A further study also used this sample, focusing on T cells in Graves' hyperthyroidism and ophthalmopathy.

The source material was peripheral blood mononuclear cells (PBMCs), sampled at new diagnosis, from a patient treated with antithyroid drugs. The receptors were gathered from a woman younger than 30 with Graves disease.

The chain couples TRBV10-2 to TRBJ2-6, with D unresolved. Germline lookup yields CDR1 WSHSY and CDR2 SAAADI. The CDR3 runs 17 residues. V shed 0 bases and J shed 2 bases, with 11 bases lying between them. CDR3 coding DNA: TGCGCCAGCAGTGAGTCGTCCGGTTCGACTGGGGCCAACGTCCTGACTTTC. It yields the protein CASSESSGSTGANVLTF.

In its sample, this clonotype was seen many times. The rearrangement joins TRBV12-3 or TRBV12-4 to TRBJ2-1, with 10 bases identical to TRBD1. The CDR3 has 13 residues. Losses at the gene ends were 6 bases for V and 8 bases for J; bases not matched to a gene: 4. In nucleotides, the CDR3 is TGTGCCAGCAGACGGACAGGGGGGGATGAGCAGTTCTTC. Translated, it gives CASRRTGGDEQFF.

A note on this clonotype: The CDR3 ends on some other residue instead of the conserved phenylalanine or tryptophan, so this is likely a read error. This chain uses TRBV24-1 with TRBJ2-3; perhaps TRBD2 as D (7 bases). The CDR3 runs to 13 residues. Trimming shortened V by 9 bases and J by 3 bases, and 12 bases separated the two germline ends. Germline V lookup: CDR1 KGHDR, CDR2 SFDVKD. In DNA, the CDR3 is TGTGCCACCGGGAGGGGGAGGACAGATACGCAGTATTTG. Translating gives CATGRGRTDTQYL.

This clonotype was seen ten or more times. V and J are TRBV7-8 and TRBJ2-3; TRBD2 is a possible D gene (6 bases). V was shortened by 5 bases and J by 6 bases, with 27 bases between the two germline ends. There are 18 residues in the CDR3. Germline lookup yields CDR1 SGHVS and CDR2 FQNEAQ. The CDR3 loop is CASSQRFRGSSVWDTQYF. Written as DNA, the CDR3 is TGTGCCAGCAGCCAGCGGTTCAGAGGGTCTAGCGTTTGGGATACGCAGTATTTT.

This clonotype was observed at least ten times. The V gene is TRBV11-2, the J gene TRBJ2-1; weak D call: TRBD2 (6 bases). The V end lost 0 bases, the J end lost 7 bases, and 13 bases lay between the germline ends. CDR1 is SGHAT, CDR2 FQNNGV, per germline. The CDR3 runs to 15 residues. The CDR3 DNA reads TGTGCCAGCAGCTTAGATCGGGGACTTTTAAATGAGCAGTTCTTC. Protein sequence: CASSLDRGLLNEQFF.